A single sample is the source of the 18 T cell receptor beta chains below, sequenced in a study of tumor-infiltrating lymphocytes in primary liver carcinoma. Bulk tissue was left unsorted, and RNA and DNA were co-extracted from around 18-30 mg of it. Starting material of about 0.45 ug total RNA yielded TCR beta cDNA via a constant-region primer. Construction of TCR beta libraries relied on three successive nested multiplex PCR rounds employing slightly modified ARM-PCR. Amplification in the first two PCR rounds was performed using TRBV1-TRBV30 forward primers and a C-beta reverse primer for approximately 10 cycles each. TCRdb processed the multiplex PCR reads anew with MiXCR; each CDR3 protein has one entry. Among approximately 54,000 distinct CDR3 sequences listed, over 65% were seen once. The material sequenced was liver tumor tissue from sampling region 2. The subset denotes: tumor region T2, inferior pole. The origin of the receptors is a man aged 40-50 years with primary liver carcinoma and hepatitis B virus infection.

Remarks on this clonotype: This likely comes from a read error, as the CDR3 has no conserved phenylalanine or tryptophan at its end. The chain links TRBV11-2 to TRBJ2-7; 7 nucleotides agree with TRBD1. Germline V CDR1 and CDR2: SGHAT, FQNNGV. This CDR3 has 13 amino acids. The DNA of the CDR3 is TGCGCCAGTAGCTTAGGGGGCGGCTACGAGCAGTACTAC. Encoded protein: CASSLGGGYEQYY.

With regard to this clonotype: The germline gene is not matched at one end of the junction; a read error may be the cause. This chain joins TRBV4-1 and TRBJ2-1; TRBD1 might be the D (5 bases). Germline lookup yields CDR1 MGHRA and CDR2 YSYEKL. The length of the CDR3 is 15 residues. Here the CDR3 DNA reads TGCGCCAGCAGCCAAGACAGGGCCTCCTACGATGAGCAGCTCTTC. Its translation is CASSQDRASYDEQLF.

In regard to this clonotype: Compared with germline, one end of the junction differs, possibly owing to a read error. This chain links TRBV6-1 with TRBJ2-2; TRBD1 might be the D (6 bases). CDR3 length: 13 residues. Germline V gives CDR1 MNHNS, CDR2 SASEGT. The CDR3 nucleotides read TGTGCCAGCAATGAACACGGAGCAGGGGACCTGTTTTTT. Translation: CASNEHGAGDLFF.

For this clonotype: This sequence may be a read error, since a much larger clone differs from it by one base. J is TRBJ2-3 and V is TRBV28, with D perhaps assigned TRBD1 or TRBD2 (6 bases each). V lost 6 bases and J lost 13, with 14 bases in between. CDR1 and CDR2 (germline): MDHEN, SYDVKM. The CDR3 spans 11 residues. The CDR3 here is CASRGGTEEYF. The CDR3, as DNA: TGTGCCAGCAGGGGGGGCACTGAGGAGTATTTT.

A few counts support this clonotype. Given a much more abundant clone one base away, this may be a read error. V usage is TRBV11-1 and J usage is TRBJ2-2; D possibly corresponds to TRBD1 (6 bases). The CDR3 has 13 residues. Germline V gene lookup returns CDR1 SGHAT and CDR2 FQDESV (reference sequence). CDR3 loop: CASSFWDTGEPFF. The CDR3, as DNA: TGTGCCAGCAGCTTTTGGGACACCGGGGAGCCGTTTTTT. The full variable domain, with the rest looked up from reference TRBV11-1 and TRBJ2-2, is EAEVAQSPRYKITEKSQAVAFWCDPISGHATLYWYRQILGQGPELLVQFQDESVVDDSQLPKDRFSAERLKGVDSTLKIQPAELGDSAMYLCASSFWDTGEPFFGEGSRLTVL.

The CDR3 coding sequence is TGTGCCAGCAGCTTAGGAGTTACCTTAGGCAACACTGAAGCTTTCTTT. Its protein product is CASSLGVTLGNTEAFF. The chain combines TRBV7-2 with TRBJ1-1; D is uncertain. The CDR3 totals 16 residues. Germline loops: CDR1 SGHTA, CDR2 FQGNSA. V gave up 1 base and J gave up 2 bases, with 14 bases separating them.

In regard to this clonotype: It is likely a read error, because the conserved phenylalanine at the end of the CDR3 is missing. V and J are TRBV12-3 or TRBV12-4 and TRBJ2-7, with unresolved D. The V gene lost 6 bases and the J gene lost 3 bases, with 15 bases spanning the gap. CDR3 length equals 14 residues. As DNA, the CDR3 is TGTGCCAGCAGCATGGACCCGAGCTACTACGAGCAGTACTTA. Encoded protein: CASSMDPSYYEQYL.

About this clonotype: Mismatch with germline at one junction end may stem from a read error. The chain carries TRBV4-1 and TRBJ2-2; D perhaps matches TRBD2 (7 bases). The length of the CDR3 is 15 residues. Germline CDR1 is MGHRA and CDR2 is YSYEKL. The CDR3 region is CASSQDQGGSGELSF. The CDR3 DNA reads TGCGCCAGCAGCCAAGATCAAGGGGGAAGCGGGGAGCTGTCTTTT.

Here the CDR3 DNA reads TGCGCCAGCAATAATGCCCCGTCGAGGACGGGGAGGGGGAATGAGCAGTTCTTC. Encoded protein: CASNNAPSRTGRGNEQFF. This rearrangement joins TRBV10-2 to TRBJ2-1, with a weak D call TRBD2 (7 bases). V was cut by 7 bases and J by 7 bases, with 29 bases left in between. Germline-derived CDR1 and CDR2 are WSHSY and SAAADI. CDR3 size: 18 residues.

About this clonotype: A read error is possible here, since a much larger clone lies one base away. CDR3 protein: CASSADRFPSNQPQHF. In DNA form, the CDR3 reads TGTGCCAGCAGCGCCGACAGGTTCCCTAGCAATCAGCCCCAGCATTTT. The chain uses TRBV2 and TRBJ1-5; D possibly corresponds to TRBD1 (6 bases). Trimming cost V 6 bases and J 0 bases, with 15 bases left between them. The CDR3 sequence is 16 residues long. CDR1 and CDR2 (germline): SNHLY, FYNNEI.

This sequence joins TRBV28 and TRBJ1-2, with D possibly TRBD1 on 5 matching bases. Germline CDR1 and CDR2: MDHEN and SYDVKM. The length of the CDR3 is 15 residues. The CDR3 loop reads CACSSSGGENYGYTF. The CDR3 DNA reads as TGTGCATGCAGTTCCAGTGGGGGGGAAAACTATGGCTACACCTTC.

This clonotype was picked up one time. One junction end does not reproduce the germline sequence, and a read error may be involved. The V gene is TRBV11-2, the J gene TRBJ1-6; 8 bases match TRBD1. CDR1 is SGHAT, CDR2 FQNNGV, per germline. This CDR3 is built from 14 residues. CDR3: CASSLQGANSLLHF. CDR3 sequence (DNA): TGTGCCAGCAGCTTACAGGGGGCGAACTCACTCCTCCACTTC.

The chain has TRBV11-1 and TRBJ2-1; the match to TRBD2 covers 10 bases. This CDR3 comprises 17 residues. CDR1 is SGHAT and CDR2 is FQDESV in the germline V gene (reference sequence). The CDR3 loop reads CGNSLGLAREVDNEQFF. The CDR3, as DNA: TGTGGCAACAGCCTGGGACTAGCGAGAGAAGTTGACAATGAGCAGTTCTTC.

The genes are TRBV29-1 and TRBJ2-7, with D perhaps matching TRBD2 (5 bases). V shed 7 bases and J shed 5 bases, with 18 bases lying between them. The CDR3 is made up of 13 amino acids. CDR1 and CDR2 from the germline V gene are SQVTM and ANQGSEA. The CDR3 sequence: CSDGSGATHEQYF. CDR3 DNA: TGCAGCGATGGAAGCGGTGCGACTCACGAGCAGTACTTC.

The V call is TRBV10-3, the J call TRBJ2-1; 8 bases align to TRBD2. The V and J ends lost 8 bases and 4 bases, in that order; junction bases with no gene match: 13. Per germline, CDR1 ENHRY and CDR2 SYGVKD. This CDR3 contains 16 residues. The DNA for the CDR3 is TGTGCCATCTGCGAGGGGGGAGCGGGAGAGTACAATGAGCAGTTCTTC. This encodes CAICEGGAGEYNEQFF.

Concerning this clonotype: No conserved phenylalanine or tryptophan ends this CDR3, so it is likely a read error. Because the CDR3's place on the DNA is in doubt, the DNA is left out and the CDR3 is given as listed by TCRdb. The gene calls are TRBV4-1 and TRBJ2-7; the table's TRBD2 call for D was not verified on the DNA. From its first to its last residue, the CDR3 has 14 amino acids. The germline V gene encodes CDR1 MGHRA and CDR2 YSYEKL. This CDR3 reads CASNPRDSLIEQCL.

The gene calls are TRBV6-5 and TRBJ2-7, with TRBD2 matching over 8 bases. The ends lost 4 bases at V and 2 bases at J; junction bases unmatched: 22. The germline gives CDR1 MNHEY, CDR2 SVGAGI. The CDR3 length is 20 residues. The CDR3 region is CASSSPGGGGELAVPYEQYF. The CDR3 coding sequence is TGTGCCAGCAGTTCGCCCGGTGGTGGGGGGGAACTAGCGGTTCCCTACGAGCAGTACTTC.

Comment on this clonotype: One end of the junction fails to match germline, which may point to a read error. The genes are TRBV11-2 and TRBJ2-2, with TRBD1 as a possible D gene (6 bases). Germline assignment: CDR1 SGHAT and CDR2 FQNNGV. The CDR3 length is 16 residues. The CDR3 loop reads CASSTWTGRGTGELFF. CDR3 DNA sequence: TGTGCCAGCAGCACTTGGACTGGCAGGGGCACCGGGGAACTGTTTTTT.